The sequence of this TCR beta chain was determined in a study of CD8 T cells in ankylosing spondylitis. Overall study findings and caveats: A TCR beta motif made of eight highly homologous variants seemed typical of ankylosing spondylitis blood. There was reportedly significant enrichment of clones that were disease-linked in matched ankylosing spondylitis synovial fluid. Researchers report that disease-linked clones proved CD8+ and relatively rare in peripheral blood.

On this clonotype itself: The antigen is not known.

Quantitative barcoded 5'-RACE was used to prepare TCR beta libraries. TCRdb itself ran the 5' RACE reads through MiXCR, one entry per CDR3 protein. Altogether 250,000 to 400,000 distinct CDR3 sequences are present, 9.5% to 13% being singletons, with the ten largest covering roughly 9%. The CDR3 length is 16 residues. V was pared by 1 base and J by 1 base, with 16 bases between. Germline-derived CDR1 and CDR2 are DFQATT and SNEGSKA (reference sequence). Sequencing was carried out using blood, either unsorted or a sorted T cell fraction (not recorded which). The J gene is TRBJ1-1, the V gene TRBV20-1; no definite D call. This TCR came from a female donor with ankylosing spondylitis or in good health (not recorded which). CDR3 nucleotide sequence: TGCAGTGCTAGAGTACCTCGGGTTCCCGCGAACACTGAAGCTTTCTTT. This encodes CSARVPRVPANTEAFF.